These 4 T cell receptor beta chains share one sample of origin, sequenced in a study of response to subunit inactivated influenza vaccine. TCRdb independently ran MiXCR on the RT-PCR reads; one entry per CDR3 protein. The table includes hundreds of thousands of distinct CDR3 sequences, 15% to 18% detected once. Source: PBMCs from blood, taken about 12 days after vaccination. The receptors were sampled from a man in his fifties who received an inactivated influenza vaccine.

CDR3 sequence reads: CASRAGTGAPTQYF. CDR3 sequence (DNA): TGTGCCAGCAGGGCCGGGACAGGGGCCCCTACGCAGTATTTT. This chain connects TRBV11-2 to TRBJ2-3; 10 bases map to TRBD1. The CDR3 totals 14 residues. CDR1 is SGHAT, CDR2 FQNNGV, per germline. V was pared by 6 bases and J by 8 bases, with 8 bases of the junction left unmatched.

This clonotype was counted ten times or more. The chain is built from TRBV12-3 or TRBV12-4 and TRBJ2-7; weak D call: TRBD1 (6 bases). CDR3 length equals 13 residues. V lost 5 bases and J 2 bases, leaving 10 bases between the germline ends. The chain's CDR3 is CASSRTGPYEQYF. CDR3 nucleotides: TGTGCCAGCAGTAGAACAGGGCCCTACGAGCAGTACTTC.

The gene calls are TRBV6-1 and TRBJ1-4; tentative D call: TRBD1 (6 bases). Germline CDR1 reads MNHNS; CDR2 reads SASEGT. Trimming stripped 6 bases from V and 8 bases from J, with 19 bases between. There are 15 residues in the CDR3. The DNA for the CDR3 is TGTGCCAGCAGACCTACTTACAGGGAGTCGGAAAAACTGTTTTTT. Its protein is CASRPTYRESEKLFF.

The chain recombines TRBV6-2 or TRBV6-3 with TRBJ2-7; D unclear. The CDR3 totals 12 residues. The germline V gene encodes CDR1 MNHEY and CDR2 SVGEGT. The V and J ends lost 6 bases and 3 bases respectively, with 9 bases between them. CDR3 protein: CASSPPYYEQYF. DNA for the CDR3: TGTGCCAGCAGCCCCCCCTACTACGAGCAGTACTTC.